This T cell receptor (beta chain) was profiled in a study of shared clonotypes between healthy human individuals. Template for every sorted-subset replicate PCR totaled 150 to 250 ng DNA, roughly 30,000 T cell genomes. Data came from immunoSEQ multiplex PCR; TCRdb stores just in-frame clones and leaves some out. The table includes roughly 1,500,000 clones, 95% to 99% detected once. Study donors comprised healthy, HIV-negative adults devoid of recent acute infection or vaccination. The sample taken for sequencing was naive CD4+ T cells sorted from blood. The sample's subset: CD45RA+ positively selected. The sequence derives from a man aged 25 to 40 in good health.

The CDR3 spells CASRLQGAGGYTF. CDR3 coding DNA: TGTGCCAGCAGGCTCCAGGGGGCAGGGGGCTACACCTTC. This chain uses TRBV6-5 with TRBJ1-2; 8 bases are shared with TRBD1. The V segment lost 6 bases and the J segment 8 bases; nucleotides outside the gene matches: 8. Germline V gene sequence: CDR1 MNHEY, CDR2 SVGAGI. CDR3 size: 13 residues.